The 9 T cell receptor beta chains below were found in one sample sequenced in a study of blood T cells in healthy people across ages. Primed by a sample-barcoded 5' primer and a J-beta primer mix, a second PCR proceeded for 7 to 11 cycles. MiXCR was run by TCRdb on the 5' RACE reads, yielding one entry per CDR3 protein. The sample lists hundreds of thousands of distinct CDR3 sequences, nearly 60% occurring once. The sequenced sample consisted of blood. All receptors come from a man aged 30 to 39 in good health.

Notes on this clonotype: One junction end does not reproduce the germline sequence, and a read error may be involved. V gene TRBV11-3 combines with J gene TRBJ2-7; TRBD1 is a possible D gene (5 bases). This CDR3 contains 13 residues. CDR1 SGHNT and CDR2 YENEEA come from the germline V gene. CDR3 DNA sequence: TGTGCCAGCAGCTTAGGACAGTCCTACGAGCGGTACTTC. Amino acids: CASSLGQSYERYF.

This clonotype was found a few times. V is TRBV20-1 and J is TRBJ2-1; the D gene is possibly TRBD2 (6 bases). The J call may be in error: the DNA end matches TRBJ2-7 better. Germline V gene lookup returns CDR1 DFQATT and CDR2 SNEGSKA (reference sequence). This CDR3 comprises 13 residues. CDR3 in amino acids: CSASGSSYNEQYF. CDR3 in DNA: TGCAGTGCTAGCGGGAGCTCCTACAATGAGCAGTACTTC.

This clonotype was observed a few times. The chain recombines TRBV7-2 with TRBJ2-7; either TRBD1 or TRBD2 may supply D (5 bases each). Between the trimmed V and J ends, which lost 2 bases and 2 bases, there was a span of 19 bases. Germline CDR1 SGHTA, CDR2 FQGNSA. CDR3 length equals 17 residues. The CDR3 protein is CASSLRTGQETTYEQYF. The CDR3 nucleotides read TGTGCCAGCAGCTTACGGACGGGGCAGGAGACTACCTACGAGCAGTACTTC.

This clonotype was picked up many times. This rearrangement joins TRBV15 to TRBJ2-7; D gene ambiguous. This CDR3 has 16 residues. Deletions cut 0 bases from V and 5 bases from J, with 17 bases between. Germline V CDR1 and CDR2: LNHNV, YYDKDF (reference sequence). CDR3: CATSRDKVGSRHEQYF. The CDR3 DNA reads TGTGCCACCAGCAGAGATAAAGTCGGTAGTCGCCACGAGCAGTACTTC.

The chain is built from TRBV10-2 and TRBJ1-2, with D unresolved. Per the germline V gene, CDR1 is WSHSY and CDR2 is SAAADI. Trimming left V 0 bases short and J 2 bases short, with 22 bases between. There are 19 residues in the CDR3. The CDR3 sequence is CASSESISPLPALNYGYTF. CDR3 nucleotide sequence: TGCGCCAGCAGTGAGTCGATCTCCCCCCTCCCGGCGTTGAACTATGGCTACACCTTC.

A few counts support this clonotype. This chain's CDR3 is CSVVNYEQFF. CDR3 DNA: TGCAGCGTCGTGAATTATGAGCAGTTCTTC. This chain links TRBV29-1 with TRBJ2-1; D is uncertain. Germline V gene lookup returns CDR1 SQVTM and CDR2 ANQGSEA. V was shortened by 6 bases and J by 8 bases, with 8 bases between the two germline ends. This CDR3 is built from 10 residues.

This clonotype was found a few times. The rearrangement uses TRBV2 and TRBJ2-3; 9 bases agree with TRBD2. Trimming took 2 bases from V and 6 from J; bases not matched to a gene: 6. Germline V gene data show CDR1 as SNHLY and CDR2 as FYNNEI. This CDR3 is built from 15 residues. For the CDR3, the DNA is TGTGCCAGCAGTGAACTGGGTAGCGGGGGTGATACGCAGTATTTT. Amino acid sequence: CASSELGSGGDTQYF.

This chain links TRBV6-1 with TRBJ2-3, with TRBD2 matching over 15 bases. This CDR3 contains 16 residues. The germline CDR1 and CDR2 sequences are MNHNS and SASEGT. Trimming took 4 bases from V and 8 from J; bases not matched to a gene: 7. CDR3 region: CASSAGLAGGSLTQYF. The CDR3 bases are TGTGCCAGCAGTGCGGGACTAGCGGGAGGTTCACTTACGCAGTATTTT.

The chain is built from TRBV7-2 and TRBJ1-2, with D tentatively TRBD1 (5 bases). V was trimmed by 5 bases and J by 1 base, leaving 20 bases between them. This CDR3 is built from 17 residues. CDR1 is SGHTA and CDR2 is FQGNSA in the germline V gene. CDR3 in amino acids: CASSPTSGQIVNYGYTF. CDR3 DNA sequence: TGTGCCAGCAGCCCAACGTCGGGGCAGATCGTTAACTATGGCTACACCTTC.